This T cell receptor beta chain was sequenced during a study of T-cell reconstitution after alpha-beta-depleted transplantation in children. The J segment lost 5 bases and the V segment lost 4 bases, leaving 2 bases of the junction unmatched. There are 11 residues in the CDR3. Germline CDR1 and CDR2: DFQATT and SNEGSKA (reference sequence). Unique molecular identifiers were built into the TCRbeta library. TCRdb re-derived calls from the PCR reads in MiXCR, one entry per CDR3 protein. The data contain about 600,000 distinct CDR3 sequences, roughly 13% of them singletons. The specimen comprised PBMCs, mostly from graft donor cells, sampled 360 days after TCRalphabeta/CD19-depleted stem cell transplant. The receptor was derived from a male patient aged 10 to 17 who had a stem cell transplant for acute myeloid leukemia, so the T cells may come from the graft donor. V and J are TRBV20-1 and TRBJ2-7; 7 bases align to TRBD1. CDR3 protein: CSATGTDEQYF. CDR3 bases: TGCAGTGCTACCGGGACAGACGAGCAGTACTTC.